This record concerns one T cell receptor beta chain sequence. These data come from a study of identical twins. TCRdb ran MiXCR on the 5' RACE reads and lists one entry per CDR3 protein. The sample shows under 450,000 distinct CDR3 sequences, roughly 20% of them seen only once. Trimming took 5 bases from V and 8 from J, leaving 18 bases between them. This CDR3 is 15 amino acids long. CDR1 and CDR2 from the germline V gene are LGHNA and YNFKEQ. Every donor was a healthy Caucasian. This rearrangement joins TRBV4-2 to TRBJ1-4; D not resolved. The sequence was collected from a man aged 50 to 60 in good health. The material sequenced was naive T cells sorted from blood. The CDR3 nucleotides read TGTGCCAGCAGCGACTCGGTAGCGAATCCGGAAAAACTGTTTTTT. It encodes CASSDSVANPEKLFF.